One and the same sample provided the 25 T cell receptor beta chains below, sequenced in a study of T cells after yellow fever vaccination. Using its own MiXCR run on the 5' RACE reads, TCRdb lists one record per CDR3 protein. Found here are a few hundred thousand distinct CDR3 sequences, about 4% of them singletons; the top ten hold about 24%. The sequences come from PBMCs, collected 5 days after the yellow fever booster vaccination. Receptors were obtained from a man younger than 35 who received the YFV17D yellow fever vaccine.

Only a few counts were recorded for this clonotype. The rearrangement joins TRBV23-1 to TRBJ1-4, with TRBD1 identical over 9 bases. TRBV23-1 is flagged as an ORF with uncertain function. This CDR3 region has 18 residues. V was pared by 4 bases and J by 7 bases, with 16 bases of the junction left unmatched. DNA of the CDR3: TGCGCCAGCAGTCCTACACGCTCCCCGGGACAGGGCCCTGAAAAACTGTTTTTT. Translated: CASSPTRSPGQGPEKLFF.

This clonotype showed up just a few times. The V and J genes are TRBV12-3 or TRBV12-4 and TRBJ1-2; D call uncertain. Trimming removed 8 bases from V and 5 bases from J, with 12 bases in between. This CDR3 comprises 12 residues. The CDR3 nucleotides are TGTGCCAGCGGAGGGCGCGGATATGGCTACACCTTC. As protein: CASGGRGYGYTF.

The rearrangement links TRBV5-5 to TRBJ2-3, with D uncertain. CDR3 length equals 12 residues. Germline loops: CDR1 SGHKS, CDR2 YYEKEE (reference sequence). V lost 0 bases and J lost 10, with 9 bases in between. The CDR3 sequence is CASSLDGLPQYF. DNA of the CDR3: TGTGCCAGCAGCTTGGATGGGTTGCCGCAGTATTTT.

This clonotype was counted many times. The chain couples TRBV2 to TRBJ2-3, with 8 bases matching TRBD1. The CDR3 has 14 residues. In germline, CDR1 is SNHLY, CDR2 FYNNEI. V was clipped by 8 bases and J by 2 bases; unmatched bases: 6. CDR3 coding DNA: TGTGCCAGCGGCCCGACAGGGGCCACAGATACGCAGTATTTT. Translating gives CASGPTGATDTQYF.

The table lists this clonotype with a few counts. The J gene is TRBJ2-7, the V gene TRBV7-3; 7 nucleotides agree with TRBD1. The CDR3 totals 15 residues. CDR1 and CDR2 from the germline V gene are SGHTA and FQGTGA. J gave up 3 bases and V 1 base, and 6 bases lay outside the gene matches. For the CDR3, the DNA is TGTGCCAGCAGCTTAAGTGGGACAGCTGGCTACGAGCAGTACTTC. Residues: CASSLSGTAGYEQYF.

This clonotype has a handful of counts. The chain carries TRBV3-1 and TRBJ2-1; 9 bases fit TRBD2. CDR3 length: 15 amino acids. Trimming removed 1 base from V and 10 bases from J; junction bases left unmatched: 8. Germline V CDR1 and CDR2: LGHDT, YNNKEL (reference sequence). Here the CDR3 DNA reads TGTGCCAGCAGCCAAGGGGTAGCGGGGGCTCGAGAGCAGTTCTTC. Translated, it gives CASSQGVAGAREQFF.

The sample holds a few counts of this clonotype. V usage is TRBV4-1 and J usage is TRBJ1-2; no clear D. CDR3 size: 16 residues. CDR1 is MGHRA, CDR2 YSYEKL, per germline. The germline V and J ends were trimmed by 1 base and 3 bases, with 15 bases remaining between them. This CDR3 is CASSQASPGFDYGYTF. CDR3 coding DNA: TGCGCCAGCAGCCAAGCCTCCCCGGGATTCGACTATGGCTACACCTTC.

This clonotype was detected only a few times. V and J are TRBV30 and TRBJ1-5; 7 bases align to TRBD1. V lost 3 bases and J lost 7; bases outside the gene matches: 6. Germline V gives CDR1 GTSNPN, CDR2 SVGIG (reference sequence). The CDR3 totals 13 residues. CDR3 DNA: TGTGCCTGGAGCAGGGGGATGGAACAGCCCCAGCATTTT. Protein sequence: CAWSRGMEQPQHF.

This clonotype was observed a handful of times. The gene calls are TRBV4-1 and TRBJ2-1, with 7 positions matching TRBD2. The V and J ends lost 3 bases and 6 bases, in that order; junction bases with no gene match: 11. The germline gives CDR1 MGHRA, CDR2 YSYEKL. The length of the CDR3 is 16 residues. CDR3 loop: CASSQAGVWAGNEQFF. The CDR3 nucleotides read TGCGCCAGCAGCCAGGCGGGGGTCTGGGCAGGCAATGAGCAGTTCTTC.

This clonotype was observed many times. J is TRBJ1-1 and V is TRBV6-5, with TRBD1 as a possible D gene (5 bases). This CDR3 region has 12 residues. Germline assignment: CDR1 MNHEY and CDR2 SVGAGI. The germline V and J ends were trimmed by 9 bases and 1 base, with 9 bases remaining between them. This chain's CDR3 is CARGVPNTEAFF. In DNA form, the CDR3 reads TGTGCCAGGGGGGTCCCGAACACTGAAGCTTTCTTT.

This clonotype was recorded many times. The rearrangement joins TRBV4-1 to TRBJ1-1; D may be TRBD1 (5 bases). Germline loops: CDR1 MGHRA, CDR2 YSYEKL. CDR3 length: 15 residues. V shed 4 bases and J shed 1 base, with 13 bases lying between them. As DNA, the CDR3 is TGCGCCAGCAGCCCATATGGTCAGGGGAACACTGAAGCTTTCTTT. This codes for CASSPYGQGNTEAFF.

This clonotype showed up many times. This chain uses TRBV4-2 with TRBJ1-4; D gene uncertain. Trimming pared 2 bases from V and 8 bases from J, leaving 6 bases between. There are 12 residues in the CDR3. Germline loops: CDR1 LGHNA, CDR2 YNFKEQ. The CDR3, as DNA: TGTGCCAGCAGCCAAAACACGGAAAAACTGTTTTTT. Translating it yields CASSQNTEKLFF.

There are many counts of this clonotype. J is TRBJ2-3 and V is TRBV6-2 or TRBV6-3; no clear D. The V and J ends lost 1 base and 2 bases respectively, with 13 bases between them. The germline V gene encodes CDR1 MNHEY and CDR2 SVGEGT. This CDR3 contains 16 residues. The CDR3 bases are TGTGCCAGCAGTTACTTGGGTACCGGAACCACAGATACGCAGTATTTT. Its translation: CASSYLGTGTTDTQYF.

This sequence joins TRBV7-7 and TRBJ2-5, with 7 bases fitting TRBD1. This CDR3 spans 15 amino acids. The ends lost 4 bases at V and 7 bases at J; junction bases unmatched: 12. CDR1 and CDR2 (germline): SSHAT, FNYEAQ (reference sequence). CDR3 in DNA: TGTGCCAGCAGCTCGGGACCGGGACAGAAGAGGACCCAGTACTTC. Protein sequence: CASSSGPGQKRTQYF.

In its sample, this clonotype was seen a few times. The chain combines TRBV6-5 with TRBJ1-1, with D perhaps matching TRBD1 (6 bases). Germline V CDR1 and CDR2: MNHEY, SVGAGI. V was shortened by 4 bases and J by 5 bases, with 14 bases between the two germline ends. The CDR3 is 14 amino acids. Here the CDR3 reads CASSLDSRSTEAFF. The CDR3 DNA reads as TGTGCCAGCAGTTTGGACAGCCGGTCGACTGAAGCTTTCTTT.

At least ten counts were recorded for this clonotype. The chain combines TRBV20-1 with TRBJ1-2; D unresolved. The CDR3 spans 15 residues. Germline-derived CDR1 and CDR2 are DFQATT and SNEGSKA (reference sequence). The V and J ends lost 6 bases and 0 bases respectively, with 17 bases between them. CDR3 protein: CSAGPLTLTNYGYTF. The CDR3 region has the DNA TGCAGTGCGGGCCCGCTTACATTAACTAACTATGGCTACACCTTC.

This clonotype showed up just a few times. The gene calls are TRBV5-4 and TRBJ2-7, with TRBD1 as a possible D gene (6 bases). Trimming took 4 bases from V and 6 from J, leaving 11 bases between them. The germline gives CDR1 SGHNT, CDR2 YYREEE (reference sequence). The CDR3 contains 12 residues. The CDR3, as DNA: TGTGCCAGCAGCAACCACAGGGCCGAGCAGTACTTC. It codes for CASSNHRAEQYF.

The chain has TRBV4-3 and TRBJ2-2; 9 bases align to TRBD1. Germline CDR1 and CDR2: LGHNA and YSLEER. This CDR3 region has 14 residues. V trimming: 8 bases; J trimming: 7 bases; junction bases outside the gene matches: 8. The CDR3 region is CASGKQGAIGELFF. The CDR3 DNA sequence: TGCGCCAGCGGAAAACAGGGGGCGATCGGGGAGCTGTTTTTT.

This clonotype was seen only a few times. This sequence joins TRBV20-1 and TRBJ2-7; D is undetermined. Trimming removed 5 bases at V and 6 bases at J, with 2 bases between. CDR1 is DFQATT and CDR2 is SNEGSKA in the germline V gene (reference sequence). CDR3 length equals 8 residues. CDR3 DNA sequence: TGCAGTGCTCCCGAGCAGTACTTC. Translation gives CSAPEQYF.

Many counts were recorded for this clonotype. The chain links TRBV5-4 to TRBJ2-4; 8 bases line up with TRBD2. This CDR3 has 15 residues. Germline V gene lookup returns CDR1 SGHNT and CDR2 YYREEE (reference sequence). The V segment lost 2 bases and the J segment 0 bases; nucleotides outside the gene matches: 1. The CDR3 sequence is CASSFSGGAKNIQYF. Written as DNA, the CDR3 is TGTGCCAGCAGCTTCAGCGGGGGAGCCAAAAACATTCAGTACTTC.

This clonotype was recorded many times. CDR3 DNA sequence: TGTGCCACCAGCCCGGGCTTTAGCAATCAGCCCCAGCATTTT. Amino acids: CATSPGFSNQPQHF. The chain combines TRBV15 with TRBJ1-5; the D is unclear. Germline V gene data show CDR1 as LNHNV and CDR2 as YYDKDF (reference sequence). This CDR3 has 14 residues. Trimming shortened V by 5 bases and J by 0 bases, and 8 bases separated the two germline ends.

The genes are TRBV7-2 and TRBJ1-4; no firm D call. The length of the CDR3 is 13 residues. Trimming cost V 3 bases and J 8 bases, with 10 bases left between them. Germline V gene lookup returns CDR1 SGHTA and CDR2 FQGNSA. This CDR3 is CASSLPAVEKLFF. The CDR3, as DNA: TGTGCCAGCAGCTTGCCGGCGGTGGAAAAACTGTTTTTT. Filled out from reference TRBV7-2 and TRBJ1-4, the complete variable domain reads GAGVSQSPSNKVTEKGKDVELRCDPISGHTALYWYRQSLGQGLEFLIYFQGNSAPDKSGLPSDRFSAERTGGSVSTLTIQRTQQEDSAVYLCASSLPAVEKLFFGSGTQLSVL.

This clonotype was counted ten times or more. The J gene is TRBJ2-4, the V gene TRBV7-9, with D hard to call. Trimming cost V 6 bases and J 3 bases, with 15 bases left between them. The CDR3 has 15 amino acids. The germline V gene has CDR1 SEHNR and CDR2 FQNEAQ (reference sequence). The CDR3 is CASSSDARDKNIQYF. The CDR3 DNA sequence: TGTGCCAGCAGTTCGGACGCTCGTGACAAAAACATTCAGTACTTC. Together with reference TRBV7-9 and TRBJ2-4, the CDR3 gives the full variable domain: DTGVSQNPRHKITKRGQNVTFRCDPISEHNRLYWYRQTLGQGPEFLTYFQNEAQLEKSRLLSDRFSAERPKGSFSTLEIQRTEQGDSAMYLCASSSDARDKNIQYFGAGTRLSVL.

This clonotype was observed many times. The V call is TRBV20-1, the J call TRBJ2-7; D possibly corresponds to TRBD1 (7 bases). Germline lookup yields CDR1 DFQATT and CDR2 SNEGSKA (reference sequence). The ends were cut back, 5 bases at V and 0 bases at J, with 11 bases in the middle. The CDR3 sequence is 13 residues long. The CDR3 DNA reads as TGCAGTGCTCCCAGGGGGGCCTCCTACGAGCAGTACTTC. Translated, it gives CSAPRGASYEQYF.

This clonotype was detected only a few times. The rearrangement joins TRBV5-1 to TRBJ2-3; D may be TRBD1 (6 bases). Trimming removed 3 bases from V and 1 base from J, with 15 bases in between. Germline V gene data show CDR1 as SGHRS and CDR2 as YFSETQ. This CDR3 is built from 16 residues. CDR3 amino acids: CASSWEDRRGTDTQYF. CDR3 nucleotide sequence: TGCGCCAGCAGCTGGGAAGACAGGCGGGGCACAGATACGCAGTATTTT.